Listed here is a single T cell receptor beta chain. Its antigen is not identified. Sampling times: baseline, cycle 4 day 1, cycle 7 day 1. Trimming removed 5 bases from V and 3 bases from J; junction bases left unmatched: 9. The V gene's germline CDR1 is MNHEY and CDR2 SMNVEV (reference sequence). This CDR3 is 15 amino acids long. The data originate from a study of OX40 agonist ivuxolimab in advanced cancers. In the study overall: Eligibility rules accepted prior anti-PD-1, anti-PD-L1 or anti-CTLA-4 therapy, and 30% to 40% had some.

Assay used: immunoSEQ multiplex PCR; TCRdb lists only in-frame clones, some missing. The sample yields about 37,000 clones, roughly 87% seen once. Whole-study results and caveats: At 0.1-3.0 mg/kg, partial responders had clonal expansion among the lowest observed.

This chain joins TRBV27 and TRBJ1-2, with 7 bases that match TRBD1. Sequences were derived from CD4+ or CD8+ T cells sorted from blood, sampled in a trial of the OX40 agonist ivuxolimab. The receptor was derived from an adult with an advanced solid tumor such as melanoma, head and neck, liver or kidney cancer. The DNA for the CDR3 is TGTGCCAGCAGTGGACCGGGACAGTCCTACTATGGCTACACCTTC. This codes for CASSGPGQSYYGYTF.